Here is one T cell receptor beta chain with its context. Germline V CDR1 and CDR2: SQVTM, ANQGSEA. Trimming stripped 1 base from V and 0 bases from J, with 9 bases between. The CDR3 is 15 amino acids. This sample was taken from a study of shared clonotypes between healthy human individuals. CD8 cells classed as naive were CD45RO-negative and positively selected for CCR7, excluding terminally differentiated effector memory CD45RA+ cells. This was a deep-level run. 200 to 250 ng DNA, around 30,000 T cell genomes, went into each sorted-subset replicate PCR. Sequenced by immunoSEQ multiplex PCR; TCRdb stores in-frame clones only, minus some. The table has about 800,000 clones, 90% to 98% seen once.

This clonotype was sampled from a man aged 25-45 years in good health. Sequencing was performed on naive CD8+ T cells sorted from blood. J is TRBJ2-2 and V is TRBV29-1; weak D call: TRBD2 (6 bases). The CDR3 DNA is TGCAGCGTTGAAGGGACTACCACGAACACCGGGGAGCTGTTTTTT. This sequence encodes CSVEGTTTNTGELFF.